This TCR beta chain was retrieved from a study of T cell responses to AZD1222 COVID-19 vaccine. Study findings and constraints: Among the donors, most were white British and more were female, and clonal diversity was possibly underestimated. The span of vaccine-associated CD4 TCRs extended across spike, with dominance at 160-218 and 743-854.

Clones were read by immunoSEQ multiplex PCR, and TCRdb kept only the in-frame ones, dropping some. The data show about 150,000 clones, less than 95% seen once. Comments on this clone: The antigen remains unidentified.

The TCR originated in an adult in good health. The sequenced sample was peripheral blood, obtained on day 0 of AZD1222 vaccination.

The CDR3 spells CASSYLTGGLPETQYF. Here the CDR3 DNA reads TGTGCCAGCAGTTACTTGACGGGGGGGCTCCCAGAGACCCAGTACTTC. The V and J genes are TRBV6-5 and TRBJ2-5; 8 positions match TRBD2. Per germline, CDR1 MNHEY and CDR2 SVGAGI. CDR3 length equals 16 residues. Losses at the gene ends were 1 base for V and 4 bases for J; bases not matched to a gene: 8.